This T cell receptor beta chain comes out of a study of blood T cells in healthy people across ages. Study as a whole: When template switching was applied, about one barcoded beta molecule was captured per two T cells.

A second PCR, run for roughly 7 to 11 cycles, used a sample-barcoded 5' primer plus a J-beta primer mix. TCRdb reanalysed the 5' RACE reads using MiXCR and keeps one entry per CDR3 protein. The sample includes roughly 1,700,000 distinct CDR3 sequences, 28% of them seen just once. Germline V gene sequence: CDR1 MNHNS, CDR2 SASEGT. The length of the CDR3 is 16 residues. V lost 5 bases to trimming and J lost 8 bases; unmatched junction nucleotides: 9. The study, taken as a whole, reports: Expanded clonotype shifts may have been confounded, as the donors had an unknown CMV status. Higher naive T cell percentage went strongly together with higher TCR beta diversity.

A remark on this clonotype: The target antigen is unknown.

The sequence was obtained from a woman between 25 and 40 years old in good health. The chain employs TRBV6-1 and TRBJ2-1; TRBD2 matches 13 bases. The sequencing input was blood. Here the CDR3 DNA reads TGTGCCAGCAGTCGTGGACTAGCGGGGGTGTTGTATGAGCAGTTCTTC. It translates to CASSRGLAGVLYEQFF.